Here is one T cell receptor beta chain with its context. The antigen remains undetermined. A single record per CDR3 protein comes from TCRdb applying MiXCR to the reads. The sample has about 110,000 distinct CDR3 sequences; 35% to 50% are singletons. After removal of 2 bases from V and 5 bases from J, the junction contained 9 bases not matched to a gene. The CDR3 totals 16 residues. Germline V lookup: CDR1 LGHNA, CDR2 YNFKEQ. This entry comes from a study of T cell repertoires in cytomegalovirus infection. The receptor's source is a human donor in good health (CMV status not recorded). Some clones in this sample may be carry-over from other donors' samples. The specimen comprised CD8+ T cells from cultured PBMCs, sampled from culture after CMV antigen stimulation. The chain links TRBV4-2 to TRBJ2-1; 7 nucleotides line up with TRBD2. The CDR3: CASSQRRGGGNNEQFF. In nucleotides, the CDR3 is TGTGCCAGCAGCCAACGCCGCGGGGGTGGAAACAATGAGCAGTTCTTC.